This T cell receptor (beta chain) was sequenced during a study of shared clonotypes between healthy human individuals. General observations from the study: Generation probabilities of non-shared clonotypes were lower (relative to those shared by all four donors).

With regard to this clone: Antigen unknown. The sample holds other DNA sequences that translate to the same CDR3.

Genomic DNA of each subset was evenly split across several immunoSEQ plates. Data came from immunoSEQ multiplex PCR; TCRdb stores just in-frame clones and leaves some out. The sample lists around 2,100,000 clones; roughly 95% were seen once. Trimming pared 2 bases from V and 3 bases from J, leaving 11 bases between. From germline, CDR1 is MNHEY and CDR2 SMNVEV (reference sequence). The CDR3 has 14 amino acids. Terminally differentiated effector memory CD45RA+ cells were excluded by CCR7 positive selection of CD45RO-negative cells. Every one of the donors was a Caucasian adult that lived in Nashville, Tennessee.

Sequenced sample: naive CD8+ T cells sorted from blood. The J gene is TRBJ2-7, the V gene TRBV27; D is perhaps TRBD2 (5 bases). The TCR originated in a man between 18 and 29 years old in good health. DNA for the CDR3: TGTGCCAGCAGTTTAAGTTACGGGAACTACGAGCAGTACTTC. It translates to CASSLSYGNYEQYF.